Listed below are T cell receptor beta chains from one sample, sequenced in a study of immune evolution from preneoplasia to lung adenocarcinoma. Assay used: immunoSEQ multiplex PCR; TCRdb lists only in-frame clones, some missing. The top ten clones hold less than 6% of a sample with 39,000 or so clones, approximately 80% of them seen once. The specimen sequenced was FFPE invasive lung adenocarcinoma tissue. Receptors originate from a person between 55 and 69 years old with lung adenocarcinoma. Both conserved end residues are trimmed from each CDR3.

V gene,CDR3 protein
TRBV7-9,ASVRDLIYNEQF
TRBV5-1,ASSLGSTAITDTQY
TRBV19,ASRLLGLNQPQH
TRBV7-8,ASSGAGTANYGYT
TRBV11-2,ASSTQEETQY
TRBV5-1,ASSFGATNEKLF
TRBV6-6,ASSLSSYEQY
TRBV9,ASSGTGGPNEKLF
TRBV6-5,ASSWGGDTQY
TRBV7-9,ADGPGNIFRPSGYT
TRBV15,ATSREGGAGETQY
TRBV27,ASSFGQPQH
TRBV2,ASSPGTGYHEQY
TRBV27,ASSNLQGYYGYT
TRBV11-2,ASSPTSAFSGKYEQY
TRBV28,ASSTRQEYNEQF
TRBV29-1,SVVLVYAPSTDTQY
TRBV4-1,ASSLWDRGSTDTQY
TRBV11-3,ASSMYEQY
TRBV9,ASSASNYGYT
TRBV9,ASSPGGDSNQPQH
TRBV6-1,AGGGGFSYNEQF
TRBV28,ASILRRGNTEAF
TRBV5-4,ASSIPDRGIYEQY
TRBV4-1,ASSPQVLSSGANVLT
TRBV28,ASRGWTGGFTDTQY
TRBV29-1,SVGGLRDTQY
TRBV18,ASSPKESSGANVLT
TRBV5-6,ASSLGVVAGGRAKNIQY
TRBV27,ASSHPLGQISPPGYT
TRBV5-1,ASSRLAGAFYEQY
TRBV2,ASRPGTSGPNTGELF
TRBV4-2,ASSREDRSNQPQH
TRBV18,ASSPAMDTQY
TRBV7-2,ASSFSTGTQYEQY
TRBV6-6,ASSYSYNEQF
TRBV28,ASSLFGGRNQPQH
TRBV27,ASTSYRVAGDTQY
TRBV18,ASSPGTGVSYEQY
TRBV27,ASSPQRVGDTQY
TRBV6-1,ASSEGQGAAGELF
TRBV19,ASRDREGPGEKLF
TRBV7-2,ASSLEADGFSF
TRBV28,ASSPPQNLASVQY
TRBV19,ASSPAGTSGYEQY
TRBV29-1,SAEGSGGYNEQF
TRBV13,ASSLRDRPSYNEQF